The subject of this entry is one T cell receptor (beta chain). The data were taken from a study of blood T cell repertoires in COVID-19. Study overall: The United States, Italy and Spain were the sources of the acute and convalescent COVID-19 samples. The cDNA or gDNA used as material had been derived from T cells, B-cell-depleted T cells, or PBMCs.

The CDR3 has 14 amino acids. Germline V gives CDR1 SGDLS, CDR2 YYNGEE. V was pared by 0 bases and J by 6 bases, with 9 bases between. Per the original data handling: Amplification with reference gene primers provided the estimates of nucleated cell counts. Data came from immunoSEQ multiplex PCR; TCRdb stores just in-frame clones and leaves some out. V and J calls and clone size follow that table, whereas D and trimming were derived from the DNA. The sample shows around 250,000 clones, over 75% of them seen only once. Sequencing input: peripheral blood. This TCR came from a human donor in a cohort sampled during active COVID-19. The V gene is TRBV9, the J gene TRBJ2-2; weak D call: TRBD1 (5 bases). In DNA, the CDR3 is TGTGCCAGCAGCGTAGCCCCCAGGGCCGGGGAGCTGTTTTTT. Protein product: CASSVAPRAGELFF.